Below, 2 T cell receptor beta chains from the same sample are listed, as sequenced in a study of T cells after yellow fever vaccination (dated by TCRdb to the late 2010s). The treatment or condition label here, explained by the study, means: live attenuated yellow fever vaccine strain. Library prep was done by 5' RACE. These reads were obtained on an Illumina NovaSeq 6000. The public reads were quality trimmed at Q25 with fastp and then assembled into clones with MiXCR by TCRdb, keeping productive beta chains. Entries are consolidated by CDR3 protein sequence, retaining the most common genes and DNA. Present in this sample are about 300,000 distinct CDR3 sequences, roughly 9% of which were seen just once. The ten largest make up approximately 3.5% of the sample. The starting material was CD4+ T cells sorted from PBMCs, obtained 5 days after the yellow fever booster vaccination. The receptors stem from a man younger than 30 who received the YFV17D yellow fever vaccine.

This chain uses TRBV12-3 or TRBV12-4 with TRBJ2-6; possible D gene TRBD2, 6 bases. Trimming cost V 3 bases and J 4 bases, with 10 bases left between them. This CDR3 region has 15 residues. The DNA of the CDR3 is TGTGCCAGCAGTTTCGCGGGGACCGGGGCCAACGTCCTGACTTTC. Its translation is CASSFAGTGANVLTF.

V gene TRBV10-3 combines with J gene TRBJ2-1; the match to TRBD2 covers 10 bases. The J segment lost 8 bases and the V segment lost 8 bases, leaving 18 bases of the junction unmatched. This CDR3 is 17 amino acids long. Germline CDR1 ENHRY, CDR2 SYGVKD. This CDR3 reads CAIGRVAGLAGAHEQFF. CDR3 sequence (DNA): TGTGCCATCGGACGAGTTGCGGGTCTAGCGGGGGCCCATGAGCAGTTCTTC.